This T cell receptor beta chain was captured in a study of shared clonotypes between healthy human individuals. A remark on this clone: Its cognate antigen is unknown.

Genomic DNA from each subset was divided evenly over several immunoSEQ plates. Clones were read by immunoSEQ multiplex PCR, and TCRdb kept only the in-frame ones, dropping some. Of about 2.3 million clones listed, 85% to 95% are singletons. Findings and limits, study-wide: Some clonotypes were shared by all four sorted-subset donors, while others were not shared. The non-shared ones had lower generation probabilities than the shared ones. Some naive CD4 clonotypes, about 5%, turned up in common across several donors. In general, naive subsets displayed greater estimated richness than memory subsets did.

The CDR3 is 15 residues long. The germline CDR1 and CDR2 sequences are SGHAT and FQDESV (reference sequence). Trimming stripped 5 bases from V and 2 bases from J, with 16 bases between. The TCR comes from a man aged 18 to 30 in good health. Some clones in this sample may be carry-over from other donors' samples. V and J are TRBV11-1 and TRBJ2-7, with D perhaps TRBD1 or TRBD2 (5 bases each). Sequencing was done on a sample of naive CD4+ T cells from PBMCs. The subset is: CD45RA+ positively selected. The CDR3 region has the DNA TGTGCCAGCAGCCTCCTCCGAGGGGCAACCTACGAGCAGTACTTC. It translates to CASSLLRGATYEQYF.